This T cell receptor (beta chain) was recorded in a study of T cell responses to AZD1222 COVID-19 vaccine. Sequencing used immunoSEQ multiplex PCR; TCRdb keeps in-frame clones, though not all of them. The table shows roughly 100,000 clones, with around 80% occurring only once. V lost 2 bases, J lost 5 bases, and 9 bases stayed unmatched. Germline V gene data show CDR1 as SNHLY and CDR2 as FYNNEI. The CDR3 length is 17 residues. J is TRBJ2-2 and V is TRBV2; 9 nucleotides align to TRBD2. This clonotype originated in an adult in good health. This specimen was peripheral blood, taken on day 0 of AZD1222 vaccination. This chain's CDR3 is CASSEPSGGPRTGELFF. In DNA, the CDR3 is TGTGCCAGCAGTGAACCCAGCGGGGGGCCACGAACCGGGGAGCTGTTTTTT.